The 27 T cell receptor beta chains presented below share a single source sample, sequenced in a study of ipilimumab plus nivolumab after autologous stem cell transplantation. Sequencing was performed with immunoSEQ multiplex PCR; in TCRdb, only in-frame clones are kept and a portion is missing. The sample shows 10,000 to 15,000 clones, roughly two thirds of them seen only once. The material sequenced was PBMCs, taken in a trial of ipilimumab plus nivolumab as post-transplant consolidation. These receptors all stem from a male donor with diffuse large B-cell lymphoma.

This chain uses TRBV7-8 with TRBJ1-2; D ambiguous. V was pared by 2 bases and J by 8 bases, with 9 bases between. The CDR3 contains 12 residues. The germline V gene encodes CDR1 SGHVS and CDR2 FQNEAQ. Here the CDR3 DNA reads TGTGCCAGCAGCTTACACCTCACAGGCTACACCTTC. Amino acid sequence: CASSLHLTGYTF.

This clone is medium-sized. The chain recombines TRBV2 with TRBJ1-2, with no clear D. Between the trimmed V and J ends, which lost 7 bases and 6 bases, there was a span of 12 bases. Germline V gives CDR1 SNHLY, CDR2 FYNNEI. The CDR3 sequence is 12 residues long. As DNA, the CDR3 is TGTGCCAGCACCTCTGGCAGCCATGGCTACACCTTC. This encodes CASTSGSHGYTF. Combining the CDR3 with reference TRBV2 and TRBJ1-2 gives the whole variable domain EPEVTQTPSHQVTQMGQEVILRCVPISNHLYFYWYRQILGQKVEFLVSFYNNEISEKSEIFDDQFSVERPDGSNFTLKIRSTKLEDSAMYFCASTSGSHGYTFGSGTRLTVV.

The chain uses TRBV7-2 and TRBJ2-7; the match to TRBD1 covers 11 bases. The CDR3 totals 16 residues. Per germline, CDR1 SGHTA and CDR2 FQGNSA. The ends lost 6 bases at V and 2 bases at J; junction bases unmatched: 9. In nucleotides, the CDR3 is TGTGCCAGCAGGGGGTCTGTGGGACAGGGGGCCTACGAGCAGTACTTC. Amino acid sequence: CASRGSVGQGAYEQYF.

The J gene is TRBJ2-3, the V gene TRBV10-2; TRBD2 matches 8 bases. V shed 8 bases and J 8 bases; nucleotides not matched to a gene: 6. CDR1 is WSHSY and CDR2 is SAAADI in the germline V gene. CDR3 length: 12 amino acids. DNA for the CDR3: TGCGCCAGCCAGCGGGGGCCAGGTACGCAGTATTTT. As protein: CASQRGPGTQYF.

The V gene is TRBV6-5, the J gene TRBJ2-1, with TRBD2 identical over 9 bases. This CDR3 is 13 amino acids long. Germline V gives CDR1 MNHEY, CDR2 SVGAGI. J was trimmed by 5 bases and V by 7 bases; bases with no gene match: 3. The DNA for the CDR3 is TGTGCCAGCACCAGACTAGCGGACAATGAGCAGTTCTTC. Its protein product is CASTRLADNEQFF.

The chain couples TRBV28 to TRBJ1-1; a weak D match, TRBD1 (6 bases). The CDR3 is 16 residues long. Trimming pared 5 bases from V and 5 bases from J, leaving 21 bases between. Germline-derived CDR1 and CDR2 are MDHEN and SYDVKM. CDR3 nucleotide sequence: TGTGCCAGCAGTCACCGGGACACCCGGGGGATTACTGAAGCTTTCTTT. Amino acid sequence: CASSHRDTRGITEAFF.

J is TRBJ2-2 and V is TRBV11-2, with D possibly being TRBD1 (5 bases). CDR1 is SGHAT and CDR2 is FQNNGV in the germline V gene. CDR3 size: 15 residues. The V and J ends lost 5 bases and 7 bases respectively, with 17 bases between them. The CDR3 DNA is TGTGCCAGCAGCGCCAGTGTAGGGGTGGACGGGGAGCTGTTTTTT. This gives the protein CASSASVGVDGELFF.

The chain recombines TRBV6-5 with TRBJ1-5, with TRBD1 matching over 10 bases. The V gene's germline CDR1 is MNHEY and CDR2 SVGAGI. The CDR3 consists of 15 residues. The J segment lost 6 bases and the V segment lost 4 bases, leaving 6 bases of the junction unmatched. The CDR3 is CASSSLRQGAQPQHF. In DNA form, the CDR3 reads TGTGCCAGCAGTTCCCTTAGACAGGGGGCTCAGCCCCAGCATTTT.

The J gene is TRBJ2-1, the V gene TRBV29-1; no clear D gene. The V end lost 4 bases, the J end lost 3 bases, and 7 bases lay between the germline ends. Germline CDR1 reads SQVTM; CDR2 reads ANQGSEA. This CDR3 is built from 12 residues. The CDR3 region is CSVGALYNEQFF. CDR3 DNA sequence: TGCAGCGTTGGTGCTCTCTACAATGAGCAGTTCTTC.

This clone is large in the sample. Other DNA sequences in the same sample also yield this CDR3. J is TRBJ2-2 and V is TRBV5-1; D unclear. The length of the CDR3 is 14 residues. Germline V gene lookup returns CDR1 SGHRS and CDR2 YFSETQ. V was trimmed by 0 bases and J by 0 bases, leaving 3 bases between them. As DNA, the CDR3 is TGCGCCAGCAGCTTGGGACCGAACACCGGGGAGCTGTTTTTT. Translating it yields CASSLGPNTGELFF.

The rearrangement joins TRBV19 to TRBJ2-1; TRBD2 might be the D (6 bases). This CDR3 comprises 16 residues. Germline V gene data show CDR1 as LNHDA and CDR2 as SQIVND (reference sequence). Trimming pared 3 bases from V and 4 bases from J, leaving 16 bases between. Here the CDR3 reads CASSIVEGRTYNEQFF. CDR3 bases: TGTGCCAGTAGTATCGTAGAGGGGAGGACTTACAATGAGCAGTTCTTC.

The V call is TRBV2, the J call TRBJ1-5; D is uncertain. The V and J ends lost 3 bases and 9 bases respectively, with 15 bases between them. The CDR3 is 14 residues long. The germline V gene has CDR1 SNHLY and CDR2 FYNNEI. The CDR3 protein is CASSEGRSPGPQHF. Written as DNA, the CDR3 is TGTGCCAGCAGTGAGGGAAGGTCTCCAGGGCCCCAGCATTTT. The entire variable domain, with the rest obtained from reference TRBV2 and TRBJ1-5, is as follows: EPEVTQTPSHQVTQMGQEVILRCVPISNHLYFYWYRQILGQKVEFLVSFYNNEISEKSEIFDDQFSVERPDGSNFTLKIRSTKLEDSAMYFCASSEGRSPGPQHFGDGTRLSIL.

The J gene is TRBJ2-7, the V gene TRBV7-2, with a tentative D call TRBD1 (5 bases). V dropped 3 bases and J dropped 0 bases, with 6 bases sitting between them. The CDR3 runs to 13 residues. Looked up from germline, CDR1 is SGHTA and CDR2 is FQGNSA. As DNA, the CDR3 is TGTGCCAGCAGCTTCGGACACTCCTACGAGCAGTACTTC. Residues: CASSFGHSYEQYF.

This clone has only a few counts. The chain has TRBV5-4 and TRBJ1-2; D is undetermined. With 3 bases removed from V and 4 bases from J, the gap between germline ends came to 4 bases. The CDR3 extends over 11 amino acids. Germline values: CDR1 SGHNT, CDR2 YYREEE (reference sequence). Here the CDR3 DNA reads TGTGCCAGCAGCTGGGGCTATGGCTACACCTTC. Protein product: CASSWGYGYTF.

The genes are TRBV7-9 and TRBJ2-1, with TRBD2 matching 8 bases. CDR3 length: 16 residues. Germline V gene lookup returns CDR1 SEHNR and CDR2 FQNEAQ (reference sequence). Trimming removed 1 base from V and 2 bases from J; junction bases left unmatched: 4. CDR3 nucleotides: TGTGCCAGCAGCTTAGGGCTAGCGGGCACCTACAATGAGCAGTTCTTC. It codes for CASSLGLAGTYNEQFF.

The rearrangement uses TRBV4-1 and TRBJ1-3; D is unresolved. Trimming left V 1 base short and J 6 bases short, with 10 bases between. This CDR3 comprises 14 residues. Germline CDR1 and CDR2: MGHRA and YSYEKL. The CDR3 DNA follows: TGCGCCAGCAGCCAAGGGCCAGTTGAAAACACCATATATTTT. This sequence encodes CASSQGPVENTIYF.

This clone is judged medium-sized. The rearrangement joins TRBV7-6 to TRBJ1-3; D unclear. Trimming stripped 5 bases from V and 0 bases from J, with 14 bases between. The CDR3 runs to 16 residues. Germline CDR1 and CDR2: SGHVS and FNYEAQ. The CDR3 region is CASSRADGYSGNTIYF. The CDR3 DNA follows: TGTGCCAGCAGCCGAGCTGACGGATACTCTGGAAACACCATATATTTT. The variable domain in full, completed from reference TRBV7-6 and TRBJ1-3, reads GAGVSQSPRYKVTKRGQDVALRCDPISGHVSLYWYRQALGQGPEFLTYFNYEAQQDKSGLPNDRFSAERPEGSISTLTIQRTEQRDSAMYRCASSRADGYSGNTIYFGEGSWLTVV.

This clone has a single count. This rearrangement joins TRBV11-2 to TRBJ1-2; TRBD1 is a possible D gene (6 bases). This CDR3 comprises 14 residues. Trimming removed 5 bases at V and 5 bases at J, with 15 bases between. From germline, CDR1 is SGHAT and CDR2 FQNNGV. In DNA form, the CDR3 reads TGTGCCAGCAGCCAGACGGGGGCGGGTTATGGCTACACCTTC. Residues: CASSQTGAGYGYTF.

This chain connects TRBV18 to TRBJ2-5; D not resolved. Trimming left V 5 bases short and J 0 bases short, with 4 bases between. The CDR3 is 12 residues long. Germline CDR1 is KGHSH and CDR2 is LQKENI. The CDR3 here is CASSTYQETQYF. The CDR3 DNA reads as TGTGCCAGCTCAACCTACCAAGAGACCCAGTACTTC.

The chain joins TRBV10-3 to TRBJ1-3; D is possibly TRBD1 (6 bases). CDR3 length equals 15 residues. V lost 3 bases and J lost 0, with 9 bases in between. Germline V gene lookup returns CDR1 ENHRY and CDR2 SYGVKD. The CDR3 DNA reads as TGTGCCATCAGTGACAGGGGCATCTCTGGAAACACCATATATTTT. This gives the protein CAISDRGISGNTIYF.

The chain carries TRBV11-3 and TRBJ2-7; 10 nucleotides match TRBD2. CDR1 and CDR2 from the germline V gene are SGHNT and YENEEA. Germline trimming cut 5 bases from V and 3 bases from J; bases unmatched to any gene: 10. The CDR3 is 16 residues long. In DNA form, the CDR3 reads TGTGCCAGCAGCCTCGATTCTAGCGGGGGTAACTACGAGCAGTACTTC. Translated, it gives CASSLDSSGGNYEQYF.

The chain carries TRBV7-6 and TRBJ2-1; 9 bases are a match to TRBD2. The length of the CDR3 is 16 residues. CDR1 and CDR2 (germline): SGHVS, FNYEAQ. Trimming at V came to 0 bases and at J to 3 bases, leaving 3 bases not matched to a gene. The CDR3 protein is CASSLAASGNYNEQFF. CDR3 coding DNA: TGTGCCAGCAGCTTAGCAGCTAGCGGGAACTACAATGAGCAGTTCTTC.

This chain links TRBV9 with TRBJ1-1; TRBD1 aligns across 9 bases. Germline loops: CDR1 SGDLS, CDR2 YYNGEE. The junction had 4 bases not matched to a gene; V was cut back by 1 base and J by 3 bases. The CDR3 covers 15 residues. CDR3 DNA sequence: TGTGCCAGCAGCGTATATGACAGGGGGGACACTGAAGCTTTCTTT. This codes for CASSVYDRGDTEAFF.

CDR3 DNA sequence: TGTGCCAGCAGTTACTATCAGATAAACACTGAAGCTTTCTTT. Residues: CASSYYQINTEAFF. V is TRBV6-5 and J is TRBJ1-1; no definite D call. CDR3 length: 14 amino acids. Looked up from germline, CDR1 is MNHEY and CDR2 is SVGAGI. The germline V and J ends were trimmed by 1 base and 2 bases, with 8 bases remaining between them.

The V gene is TRBV5-1, the J gene TRBJ2-7, with a weak D call TRBD2 (5 bases). This CDR3 region has 14 residues. Trimming shortened V by 1 base and J by 3 bases, and 11 bases separated the two germline ends. CDR1 and CDR2 (germline): SGHRS, YFSETQ. Here the CDR3 DNA reads TGCGCCAGCAGCTTGAGCGGCAGCGACTACGAGCAGTACTTC. Translation gives CASSLSGSDYEQYF.

The CDR3 bases are TGCAGCGTTCTAGGACTAGCGGTCACGAGCTCCTACGAGCAGTACTTC. Residues: CSVLGLAVTSSYEQYF. The chain employs TRBV29-1 and TRBJ2-7; 10 bases align to TRBD2. The V and J ends lost 5 bases and 0 bases, in that order; junction bases with no gene match: 10. The length of the CDR3 is 16 residues. Germline CDR1 SQVTM, CDR2 ANQGSEA.

The genes are TRBV4-1 and TRBJ2-5; D possibly corresponds to TRBD1 (6 bases). V was clipped by 2 bases and J by 2 bases, with 6 bases between them. This CDR3 has 13 amino acids. In germline, CDR1 is MGHRA, CDR2 YSYEKL. The CDR3 DNA is TGCGCCAGCAGCCAACAGGGGCAAGAGACCCAGTACTTC. It codes for CASSQQGQETQYF.